This T cell receptor beta chain comes out of a study of shared clonotypes between healthy human individuals. Some clones are missing from TCRdb's copy, which holds only in-frame ones; the method was immunoSEQ multiplex PCR. Altogether 2.3 million or so clones are present, 85% to 95% being singletons, with the ten largest covering about 0.39%. Splitting of CD4+ cells produced CD45RA+ naive and CD45RA-negative memory subsets. The sequencing sample was made of naive CD4+ T cells from PBMCs. Subset specified: CD45RA+ positively selected. The receptor was derived from a young man in good health. Some clones in this sample may be carry-over from other donors' samples.

The CDR3 bases are TGTGCCAGCCTGGCGGGCGGGAGGGTGATGGATACGCAGTATTTT. Amino acids: CASLAGGRVMDTQYF. The chain employs TRBV2 and TRBJ2-3, with 9 bases identical to TRBD2. V gave up 8 bases and J gave up 6 bases; unmatched junction bases: 12. Germline loops: CDR1 SNHLY, CDR2 FYNNEI. The CDR3 runs 15 residues.